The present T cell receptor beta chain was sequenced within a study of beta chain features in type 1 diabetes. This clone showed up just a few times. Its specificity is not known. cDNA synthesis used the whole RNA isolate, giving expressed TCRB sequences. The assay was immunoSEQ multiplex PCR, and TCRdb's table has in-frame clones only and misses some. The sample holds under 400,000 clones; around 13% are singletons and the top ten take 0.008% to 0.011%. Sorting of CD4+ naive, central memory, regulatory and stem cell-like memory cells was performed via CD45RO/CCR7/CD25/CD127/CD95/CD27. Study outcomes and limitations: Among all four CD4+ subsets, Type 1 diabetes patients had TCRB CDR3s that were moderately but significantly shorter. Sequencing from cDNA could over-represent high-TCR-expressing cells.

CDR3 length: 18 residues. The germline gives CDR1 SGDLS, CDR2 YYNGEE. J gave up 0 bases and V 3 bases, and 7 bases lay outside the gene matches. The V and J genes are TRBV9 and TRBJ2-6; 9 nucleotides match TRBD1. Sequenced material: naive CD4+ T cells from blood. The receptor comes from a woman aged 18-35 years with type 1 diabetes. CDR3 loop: CASSAGTGKGSGANVLTF. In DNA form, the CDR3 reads TGTGCCAGCAGCGCGGGGACAGGGAAAGGCTCTGGGGCCAACGTCCTGACTTTC.